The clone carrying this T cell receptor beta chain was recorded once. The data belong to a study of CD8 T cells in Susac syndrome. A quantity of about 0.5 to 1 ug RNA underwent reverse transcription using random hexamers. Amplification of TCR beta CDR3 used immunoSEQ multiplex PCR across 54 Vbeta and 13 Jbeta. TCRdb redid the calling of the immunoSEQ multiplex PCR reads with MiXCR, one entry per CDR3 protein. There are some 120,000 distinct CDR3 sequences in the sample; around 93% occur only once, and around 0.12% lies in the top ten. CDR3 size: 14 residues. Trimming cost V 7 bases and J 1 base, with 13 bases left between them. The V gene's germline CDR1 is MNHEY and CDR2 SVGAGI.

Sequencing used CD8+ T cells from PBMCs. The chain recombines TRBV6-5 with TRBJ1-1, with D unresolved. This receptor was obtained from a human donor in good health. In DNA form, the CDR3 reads TGTGCCAGCACTAGGGAGAGGAAGAACACTGAAGCTTTCTTT. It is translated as CASTRERKNTEAFF.